The 9 T cell receptor beta chains reported below all come from one sample, sequenced in a study of T cell responses to AZD1222 COVID-19 vaccine. Here immunoSEQ multiplex PCR was the method, and the copy in TCRdb shows in-frame clones only, minus some. The data show 140,000 to 150,000 clones, over 80% seen once. The sample here was peripheral blood, taken 28 days after the second AZD1222 dose. The receptors derive from an adult who received the AZD1222 COVID-19 vaccine.

The chain employs TRBV5-1 and TRBJ1-1, with a tentative D call TRBD1 (5 bases). Deletions cut 0 bases from V and 0 bases from J, with 6 bases between. CDR1 SGHRS and CDR2 YFSETQ come from the germline V gene. The CDR3 totals 14 residues. This CDR3 reads CASSLGTLNTEAFF. The CDR3 DNA is TGCGCCAGCAGCTTGGGGACACTGAACACTGAAGCTTTCTTT.

V usage is TRBV27 and J usage is TRBJ2-5; 9 nucleotides agree with TRBD1. Unmatched junction bases numbered 11, after V lost 5 bases and J lost 1 base. Germline V gene data show CDR1 as MNHEY and CDR2 as SMNVEV (reference sequence). The CDR3 is 17 residues long. CDR3 sequence (DNA): TGTGCCAGCAGTATAACCGGGACAGGGCTGGGCCAAGAGACCCAGTACTTC. Residues: CASSITGTGLGQETQYF.

The gene calls are TRBV18 and TRBJ2-3; D tentatively reads TRBD1 or TRBD2 (6 bases each). Trimming left V 4 bases short and J 5 bases short, with 16 bases between. Per the germline V gene, CDR1 is KGHSH and CDR2 is LQKENI. This CDR3 has 15 amino acids. This chain's CDR3 is CASSRSGASGDTQYF. CDR3 in DNA: TGTGCCAGCTCACGATCGGGGGCTTCGGGAGATACGCAGTATTTT. Combining the CDR3 with reference TRBV18 and TRBJ2-3 gives the whole variable domain NAGVMQNPRHLVRRRGQEARLRCSPMKGHSHVYWYRQLPEEGLKFMVYLQKENIIDESGMPKERFSAEFPKEGPSILRIQQVVRGDSAAYFCASSRSGASGDTQYFGPGTRLTVL.

The chain recombines TRBV10-2 with TRBJ2-5; weak D call: TRBD1 (5 bases). Trimming removed 10 bases from V and 2 bases from J, with 14 bases in between. Per germline, CDR1 WSHSY and CDR2 SAAADI. This CDR3 spans 13 amino acids. CDR3 DNA sequence: TGCGCCACCCGACAGCCCATACAAGAGACCCAGTACTTC. Translating gives CATRQPIQETQYF.

The chain uses TRBV5-5 and TRBJ2-7; 8 bases align to TRBD2. The germline V gene encodes CDR1 SGHKS and CDR2 YYEKEE (reference sequence). The junction had 9 bases not matched to a gene; V was cut back by 4 bases and J by 3 bases. The CDR3 is 15 amino acids. CDR3 bases: TGTGCCAGCAGCCTCCGGGCGGGAGGTAGCTACGAGCAGTACTTC. Protein product: CASSLRAGGSYEQYF.

The rearrangement joins TRBV6-2 or TRBV6-3 to TRBJ1-2; D is possibly TRBD1 (5 bases). In germline, CDR1 is MNHEY, CDR2 SVGEGT. The CDR3 loop spans 19 amino acids. V dropped 2 bases and J dropped 8 bases, with 30 bases sitting between them. The CDR3 DNA is TGTGCCAGCAGTTACGGCCCTAGTTTAACCCTAGTAGGGGTAAAGGGCTACACCTTC. Translating gives CASSYGPSLTLVGVKGYTF.

The genes are TRBV28 and TRBJ2-1; 9 bases align to TRBD1. The CDR3 spans 15 residues. Germline V gene sequence: CDR1 MDHEN, CDR2 SYDVKM. Trimming at V came to 6 bases and at J to 4 bases, leaving 7 bases not matched to a gene. The CDR3 spells CASRRGTGQYNEQFF. As DNA, the CDR3 is TGTGCCAGCAGGCGCGGGACAGGGCAATACAATGAGCAGTTCTTC.

V gene TRBV30 combines with J gene TRBJ2-3, with D perhaps being TRBD1 or TRBD2 (6 bases each). The ends were cut back, 0 bases at V and 5 bases at J, with 15 bases in the middle. CDR1 is GTSNPN and CDR2 is SVGIG in the germline V gene (reference sequence). The CDR3 length is 15 residues. The CDR3 reads CAWSVRGRALDTQYF. In DNA, the CDR3 is TGTGCCTGGAGTGTACGGGGGCGGGCCTTAGATACGCAGTATTTT.

V is TRBV28 and J is TRBJ1-2; D remains unclear. V was trimmed by 5 bases and J by 2 bases, leaving 0 bases between them. CDR1 and CDR2 (germline): MDHEN, SYDVKM. The CDR3 runs 10 residues. The CDR3 region has the DNA TGTGCCAGCAGTAACTATGGCTACACCTTC. Translating gives CASSNYGYTF.